The source of this TCR beta chain is a study of shared clonotypes between healthy human individuals. The table came from immunoSEQ multiplex PCR; TCRdb's copy has only in-frame clones and leaves some out. The sample lists approximately 700,000 clones; 73% were seen once. This CDR3 has 13 amino acids. V gave up 3 bases and J gave up 2 bases, with 4 bases separating them. CDR1 MNHEY and CDR2 SMNVEV come from the germline V gene (reference sequence). The material sequenced was memory CD4+ T cells sorted from blood. Subset specified: CD45RA-negative fraction. The TCR comes from a woman in her twenties or thirties in good health. This sequence joins TRBV27 and TRBJ1-4; D remains unclear. CDR3 in DNA: TGTGCCAGCAGTTTTAGGACTAATGAAAAACTGTTTTTT. Translation gives CASSFRTNEKLFF.